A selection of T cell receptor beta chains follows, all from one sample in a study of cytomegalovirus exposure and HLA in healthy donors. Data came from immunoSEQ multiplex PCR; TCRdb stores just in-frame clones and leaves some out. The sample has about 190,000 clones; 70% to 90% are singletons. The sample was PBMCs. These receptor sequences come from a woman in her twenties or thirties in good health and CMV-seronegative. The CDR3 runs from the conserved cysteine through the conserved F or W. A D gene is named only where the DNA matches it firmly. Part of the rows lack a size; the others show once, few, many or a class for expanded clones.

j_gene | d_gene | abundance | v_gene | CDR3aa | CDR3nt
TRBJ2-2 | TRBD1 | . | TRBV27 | CASSWTGNTGELFF | TGTGCCAGCAGTTGGACAGGGAACACCGGGGAGCTGTTTTTT
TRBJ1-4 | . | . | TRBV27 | CASSYPRSEKLFF | TGTGCCAGCAGTTACCCCCGGAGTGAAAAACTGTTTTTT
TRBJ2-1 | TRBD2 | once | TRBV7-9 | CASSFYGLAVHYNEQFF | TGTGCCAGCAGCTTCTACGGACTAGCGGTACACTACAATGAGCAGTTCTTC
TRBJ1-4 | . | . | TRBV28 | CASGSAGRDYEKLFF | TGTGCCAGCGGGTCTGCGGGCAGGGACTATGAAAAACTGTTTTTT
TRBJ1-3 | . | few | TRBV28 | CASSWRGNTIYF | TGTGCCAGCAGTTGGCGGGGCAACACCATATATTTT
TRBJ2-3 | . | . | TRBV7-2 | CASSLTAPTDTQYF | TGTGCCAGCAGCTTAACAGCTCCCACAGATACGCAGTATTTT
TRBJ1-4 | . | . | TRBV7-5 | CVRSLSVKGATNEKLFF | TGTGTCAGAAGCTTGTCAGTTAAGGGGGCAACTAATGAAAAACTGTTTTTT
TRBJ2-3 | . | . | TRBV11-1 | CASSATRYDADTQYF | TGTGCCAGCAGCGCGACTCGCTACGACGCAGATACGCAGTATTTT
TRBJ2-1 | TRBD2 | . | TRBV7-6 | CASSLSGKSYNEQFF | TGTGCCAGCAGCTTAAGCGGGAAATCCTACAATGAGCAGTTCTTC
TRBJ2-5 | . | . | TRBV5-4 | CASSLDRRDISRETQYF | TGTGCCAGCAGCTTGGATCGACGGGACATTTCTAGAGAGACCCAGTACTTC
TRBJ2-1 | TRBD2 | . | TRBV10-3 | CASGTSGDEQFF | TGTGCCAGCGGGACTAGCGGGGATGAGCAGTTCTTC
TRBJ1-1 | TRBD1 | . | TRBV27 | CASSFSRQGGNTEAFF | TGTGCCAGCAGTTTTTCCCGCCAGGGGGGGAACACTGAAGCTTTCTTT
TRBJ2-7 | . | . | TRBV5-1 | CASSLRGDYEQYF | TGCGCCAGCAGCTTGCGCGGAGACTACGAGCAGTACTTC
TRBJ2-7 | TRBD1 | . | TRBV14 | CASSHIQGSGSGYEQYF | TGTGCCAGCAGCCACATACAGGGGAGTGGGTCCGGCTACGAGCAGTACTTC
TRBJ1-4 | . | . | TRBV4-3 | CASSQDGLQVPEKLFF | TGCGCCAGCAGCCAAGATGGGCTCCAGGTACCTGAAAAACTGTTTTTT
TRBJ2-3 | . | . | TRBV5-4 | CASSSKKQGSTDTQYF | TGTGCCAGCAGCTCTAAAAAACAGGGTTCCACAGATACGCAGTATTTT
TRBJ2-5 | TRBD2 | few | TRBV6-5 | CATKDQRGVGETQYF | TGTGCCACCAAAGACCAGCGGGGGGTGGGGGAGACCCAGTACTTC
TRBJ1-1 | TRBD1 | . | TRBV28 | CASRSQGGPEAFF | TGTGCCAGCAGGTCACAGGGGGGCCCTGAAGCTTTCTTT
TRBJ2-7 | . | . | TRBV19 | CASKKGGSSVYEQYF | TGTGCCAGTAAAAAAGGAGGGAGTTCGGTTTACGAGCAGTACTTC
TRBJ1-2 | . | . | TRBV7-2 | CASSLGRAGAGYTF | TGTGCCAGCAGCTTAGGGCGGGCAGGGGCTGGCTACACCTTC
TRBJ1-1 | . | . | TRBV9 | CASSEGTTYLNTEAFF | TGTGCCAGCAGCGAGGGGACAACCTACTTGAACACTGAAGCTTTCTTT
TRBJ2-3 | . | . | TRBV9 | CASSPTYHRADTQYF | TGTGCCAGCAGCCCAACCTACCATCGGGCAGATACGCAGTATTTT
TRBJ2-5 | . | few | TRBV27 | CASSMGLGRGETQYF | TGTGCCAGCAGCATGGGACTCGGCCGAGGGGAGACCCAGTACTTC
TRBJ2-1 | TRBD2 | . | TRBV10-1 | CASSDSGGAREQFF | TGCGCCAGCAGCGATAGCGGGGGGGCCCGCGAGCAGTTCTTC
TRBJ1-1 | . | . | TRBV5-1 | CASRSGATEAFF | TGCGCCAGCAGGTCAGGGGCCACTGAAGCTTTCTTT
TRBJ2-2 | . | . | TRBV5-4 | CASSLSTLGGTGELFF | TGTGCCAGCAGCTTGTCAACACTGGGGGGCACCGGGGAGCTGTTTTTT
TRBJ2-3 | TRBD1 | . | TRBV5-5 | CASSLRGTGSGDTQYF | TGTGCCAGCAGCCTGAGAGGGACAGGGTCGGGAGATACGCAGTATTTT
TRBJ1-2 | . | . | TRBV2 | CASSDYVFRDYGYTF | TGTGCCAGCAGTGATTACGTTTTTCGGGACTATGGCTACACCTTC
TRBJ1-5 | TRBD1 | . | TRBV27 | CASSDRGLPPQPQHF | TGTGCCAGCAGCGACAGGGGGCTGCCCCCCCAGCCCCAGCATTTT
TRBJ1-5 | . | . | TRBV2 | CASSDSRSNQPQHF | TGTGCCAGCAGTGATAGTAGAAGCAATCAGCCCCAGCATTTT
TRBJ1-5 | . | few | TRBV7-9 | CASSFWGPPGGNSNQPQHF | TGTGCCAGCAGCTTTTGGGGGCCCCCGGGGGGGAATAGCAATCAGCCCCAGCATTTT
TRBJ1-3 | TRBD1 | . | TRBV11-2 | CASSFQGGPGNTIYF | TGTGCCAGCAGCTTCCAGGGGGGCCCTGGAAACACCATATATTTT
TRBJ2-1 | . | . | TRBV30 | CAWSVGDYNEQFF | TGTGCCTGGAGTGTAGGGGACTACAATGAGCAGTTCTTC
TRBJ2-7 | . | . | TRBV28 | CASGPYLEYEQYF | TGTGCCAGCGGCCCCTACCTAGAGTACGAGCAGTACTTC
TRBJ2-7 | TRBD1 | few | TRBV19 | CASSSRGTGDSYEQYF | TGTGCCAGTTCTAGCCGAGGGACAGGGGATTCCTACGAGCAGTACTTC
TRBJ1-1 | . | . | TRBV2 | CASSGGLPEAFF | TGTGCCAGCAGCGGCGGGCTACCTGAAGCTTTCTTT
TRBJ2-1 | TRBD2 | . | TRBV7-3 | CASSVLADRATYNEQFF | TGTGCCAGCAGTGTACTAGCGGACAGAGCCACCTACAATGAGCAGTTCTTC
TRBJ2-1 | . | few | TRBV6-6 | CASTETRSYNEQFF | TGTGCCAGCACCGAGACTAGGTCCTACAATGAGCAGTTCTTC
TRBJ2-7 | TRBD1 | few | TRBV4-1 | CASSQEFRTGFYEQYF | TGCGCCAGCAGCCAAGAATTCAGGACAGGGTTCTACGAGCAGTACTTC
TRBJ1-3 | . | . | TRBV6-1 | CASSPSSGNTIYF | TGTGCCAGCAGTCCCTCCTCTGGAAACACCATATATTTT
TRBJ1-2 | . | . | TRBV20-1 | CRAETENGYTF | TGCAGAGCAGAAACAGAGAATGGCTACACCTTC
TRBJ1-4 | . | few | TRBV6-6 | CASSFDGWRKLFF | TGTGCCAGCAGTTTCGACGGATGGAGAAAACTGTTTTTT
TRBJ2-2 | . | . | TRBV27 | CASSLLGGYTGELFF | TGTGCCAGCAGTTTATTAGGGGGTTACACCGGGGAGCTGTTTTTT
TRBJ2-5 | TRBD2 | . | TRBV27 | CASSLGAGGPIGTQYF | TGTGCCAGCAGTTTAGGCGCGGGAGGTCCTATTGGGACCCAGTACTTC
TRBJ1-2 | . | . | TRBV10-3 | CAISESGVGYTF | TGTGCCATCAGTGAGTCAGGGGTTGGCTACACCTTC
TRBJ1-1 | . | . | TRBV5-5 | CASSLSTEAFF | TGTGCCAGCAGCCTGAGCACTGAAGCTTTCTTT
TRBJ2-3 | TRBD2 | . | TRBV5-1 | CASSLALSGGAIDTQYF | TGCGCCAGCAGCTTGGCCTTGAGCGGGGGGGCCATAGATACGCAGTATTTT
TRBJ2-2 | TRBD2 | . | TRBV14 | CASSPWTSGSAGELFF | TGTGCCAGCAGCCCCTGGACTAGCGGGAGTGCCGGGGAGCTGTTTTTT
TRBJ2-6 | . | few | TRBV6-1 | CASRETVSGANVLTF | TGTGCCAGCAGGGAGACGGTCTCTGGGGCCAACGTCCTGACTTTC
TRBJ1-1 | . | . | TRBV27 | CASSSYSVNTEAFF | TGTGCCAGCAGTTCCTACAGTGTCAACACTGAAGCTTTCTTT
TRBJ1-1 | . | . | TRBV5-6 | CASRTGVGGKAFF | TGTGCCAGCAGAACTGGGGTAGGGGGAAAAGCTTTCTTT
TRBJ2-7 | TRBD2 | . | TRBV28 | CASSLLGLAGGPHEQYF | TGTGCCAGCAGTTTGCTGGGACTAGCGGGAGGGCCACACGAGCAGTACTTC
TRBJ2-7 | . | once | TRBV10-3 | CAISDNGRGTYEQYF | TGTGCCATCAGTGATAATGGCAGGGGAACCTACGAGCAGTACTTC
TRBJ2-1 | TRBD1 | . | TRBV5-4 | CASSFGQASYNEQFF | TGTGCCAGCAGCTTCGGACAGGCCTCCTACAATGAGCAGTTCTTC
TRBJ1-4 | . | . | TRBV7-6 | CASSLEKGGREKLFF | TGTGCCAGCAGCTTAGAGAAAGGAGGTCGTGAAAAACTGTTTTTT